Included here is one TCR beta chain sequence, with context. The method was immunoSEQ multiplex PCR; TCRdb's version includes in-frame clones alone and lacks a portion of them. The sample has hundreds of thousands of clones, just over 85% seen once; the top ten hold 15%. This specimen comes from a study of blood T cell repertoires in COVID-19. Individuals aged roughly 18 to 95 years were recruited from about two dozen US areas. This receptor was identified in a man between 18 and 29 years old who had recovered from COVID-19. The specimen sequenced was PBMCs or T cells enriched from blood (not recorded which).

The CDR3 sequence: CASNPAGTSGRNEQFF. CDR3 coding DNA: TGTGCCAGCAACCCCGCGGGGACTAGCGGGAGAAATGAGCAGTTCTTC. The rearrangement links TRBV7-8 to TRBJ2-1; 14 bases fit TRBD2. The CDR3 runs to 16 residues. V lost 7 bases to trimming and J lost 7 bases; unmatched junction nucleotides: 9. The germline CDR1 and CDR2 sequences are SGHVS and FQNEAQ.